Following are 20 T cell receptor beta chains from one sample sequenced in a study of blood T cell repertoires in COVID-19. Some clones are missing from TCRdb's copy, which holds only in-frame ones; the method was immunoSEQ multiplex PCR. Among approximately 170,000 clones listed, about 80% were seen once. The sample taken for sequencing was PBMCs or T cells enriched from blood (not recorded which). The receptors come from a man aged 45-65 years who had recovered from COVID-19.

The chain links TRBV28 to TRBJ1-6; 7 bases fit TRBD1. The CDR3 has 14 residues. CDR1 and CDR2 from the germline V gene are MDHEN and SYDVKM. After removal of 5 bases from V and 10 bases from J, the junction contained 8 bases not matched to a gene. CDR3 nucleotide sequence: TGTGCCAGCAGTCTCCGACAGGGCGGCTCACCCCTCCACTTT. It codes for CASSLRQGGSPLHF.

The chain has TRBV5-1 and TRBJ2-1; 9 nucleotides line up with TRBD1. Per germline, CDR1 SGHRS and CDR2 YFSETQ. This CDR3 has 15 residues. J lost 2 bases, V lost 4 bases, and 4 bases had no gene match. This CDR3 reads CASSHGQGPYNEQFF. The CDR3, as DNA: TGCGCCAGCAGCCATGGACAGGGGCCCTACAATGAGCAGTTCTTC.

Worth noting for this clone: Other DNA sequences in the same sample also yield this CDR3. This rearrangement joins TRBV5-1 to TRBJ1-6; D call uncertain. Looked up from germline, CDR1 is SGHRS and CDR2 is YFSETQ. The CDR3 runs 14 residues. Trimming shortened V by 5 bases and J by 5 bases, and 11 bases separated the two germline ends. The CDR3 sequence is CASRVGSNNSPLHF. The CDR3 region has the DNA TGCGCCAGCAGAGTGGGCAGTAATAATTCACCCCTCCACTTT.

V is TRBV2 and J is TRBJ1-1, with D possibly matching TRBD1 (5 bases). Between the trimmed V and J ends, which lost 5 bases and 4 bases, there was a span of 8 bases. The CDR3 runs to 12 residues. From germline, CDR1 is SNHLY and CDR2 FYNNEI. The CDR3 reads CASSTGGTEAFF. The CDR3 bases are TGTGCCAGCAGTACCGGGGGCACTGAAGCTTTCTTT.

V is TRBV29-1 and J is TRBJ1-2, with D hard to call. The V gene lost 0 bases and the J gene lost 3 bases, with 11 bases spanning the gap. The CDR3 has 14 residues. Per the germline V gene, CDR1 is SQVTM and CDR2 is ANQGSEA. For the CDR3, the DNA is TGCAGCGTTGAAGACACAGTGTTTGACTATGGCTACACCTTC. Its translation is CSVEDTVFDYGYTF.

The chain joins TRBV13 to TRBJ1-1, with TRBD1 identical over 9 bases. V gave up 0 bases and J gave up 1 base; unmatched junction bases: 3. The CDR3 covers 16 residues. The germline gives CDR1 PRHDT, CDR2 FYEKMQ (reference sequence). CDR3: CASSLGDRGANTEAFF. DNA of the CDR3: TGTGCCAGCAGCTTAGGGGACAGGGGTGCGAACACTGAAGCTTTCTTT.

V is TRBV18 and J is TRBJ2-5; 15 nucleotides match TRBD2. This CDR3 spans 16 amino acids. The germline CDR1 and CDR2 sequences are KGHSH and LQKENI. V lost 3 bases and J lost 4; bases outside the gene matches: 3. CDR3 protein: CASSPEGLAGGETQYF. Here the CDR3 DNA reads TGTGCCAGCTCACCCGAGGGACTAGCGGGGGGAGAGACCCAGTACTTC. Using reference TRBV18 and TRBJ2-5 for the parts outside the CDR3, the full variable domain is NAGVMQNPRHLVRRRGQEARLRCSPMKGHSHVYWYRQLPEEGLKFMVYLQKENIIDESGMPKERFSAEFPKEGPSILRIQQVVRGDSAAYFCASSPEGLAGGETQYFGPGTRLLVL.

The rearrangement uses TRBV4-3 and TRBJ1-3, with D possibly TRBD1 on 5 matching bases. Germline lookup yields CDR1 LGHNA and CDR2 YSLEER. Trimming removed 4 bases at V and 0 bases at J, with 10 bases between. CDR3 size: 15 residues. The CDR3 loop reads CASSPTETSGNTIYF. CDR3 DNA sequence: TGCGCCAGCAGCCCGACAGAGACCTCTGGAAACACCATATATTTT.

The V call is TRBV12-3 or TRBV12-4, the J call TRBJ1-1, with D possibly TRBD1 on 5 matching bases. The CDR3 length is 13 residues. Trimming took off 3 bases at V and 4 bases at J, with 9 bases between the two ends. CDR3 amino acids: CASSFAGPTEAFF. In DNA form, the CDR3 reads TGTGCCAGCAGTTTCGCAGGGCCCACTGAAGCTTTCTTT.

The chain has TRBV6-5 and TRBJ2-5; 8 bases are shared with TRBD1. V lost 0 bases, J lost 2 bases, and 5 bases stayed unmatched. Germline V gives CDR1 MNHEY, CDR2 SVGAGI. The CDR3 contains 16 residues. The DNA for the CDR3 is TGTGCCAGCAGTTACTCGCTACAGGGGGGACAAGAGACCCAGTACTTC. Translation: CASSYSLQGGQETQYF.

This chain links TRBV7-3 with TRBJ2-3; maybe TRBD2 (6 bases). The CDR3 is 14 residues long. Trimming left V 0 bases short and J 4 bases short, with 8 bases between. Germline values: CDR1 SGHTA, CDR2 FQGTGA. The CDR3 bases are TGTGCCAGCAGCTTAACGGCGGGGCCAGATACGCAGTATTTT. Encoded protein: CASSLTAGPDTQYF.

The chain uses TRBV6-6 and TRBJ2-2; TRBD2 aligns across 10 bases. The CDR3 sequence is 17 residues long. Germline CDR1 is MNHNY and CDR2 is SVGAGI (reference sequence). Trimming at V came to 5 bases and at J to 9 bases, leaving 15 bases not matched to a gene. The DNA for the CDR3 is TGTGCCAGCAGTCGACGTACTAGCGGGGAAACAACCAGGGAGCTGTTTTTT. Protein sequence: CASSRRTSGETTRELFF.

This rearrangement joins TRBV6-2 or TRBV6-3 to TRBJ2-7; the match to TRBD2 covers 9 bases. Losses at the gene ends were 6 bases for V and 2 bases for J; bases not matched to a gene: 5. CDR3 length: 14 residues. The germline V gene has CDR1 MNHEY and CDR2 SVGEGT. CDR3 residues: CASSIAGEAYEQYF. CDR3 DNA: TGTGCCAGCAGCATAGCGGGGGAAGCCTACGAGCAGTACTTC.

The chain couples TRBV19 to TRBJ1-1, with D perhaps TRBD1 (6 bases). This CDR3 spans 15 amino acids. V lost 5 bases and J lost 1, with 14 bases in between. Germline loops: CDR1 LNHDA, CDR2 SQIVND (reference sequence). The CDR3 nucleotides are TGTGCCAGTAGTTTGGGGACAAAGGAGAACACTGAAGCTTTCTTT. Protein: CASSLGTKENTEAFF.

The chain is built from TRBV10-3 and TRBJ1-2; possibly TRBD1 for D (5 bases). This CDR3 contains 13 residues. V was pared by 2 bases and J by 8 bases, with 12 bases between. The germline CDR1 and CDR2 sequences are ENHRY and SYGVKD. The CDR3 region has the DNA TGTGCCATCAGTGAGGATAAGGGGCGAGGCTACACCTTC. Protein sequence: CAISEDKGRGYTF.

In this sample, this clone turned up once. The chain uses TRBV5-1 and TRBJ1-2; 8 bases match TRBD1. The CDR3 extends over 14 amino acids. After removal of 4 bases from V and 4 bases from J, the junction contained 6 bases not matched to a gene. Per germline, CDR1 SGHRS and CDR2 YFSETQ. The chain's CDR3 is CASSRADRAYGYTF. The CDR3 coding sequence is TGCGCCAGCAGCCGCGCGGACAGGGCCTATGGCTACACCTTC.

V and J are TRBV12-3 or TRBV12-4 and TRBJ1-2; D remains ambiguous. Trimming took 6 bases from V and 0 from J, leaving 8 bases between them. The CDR3 runs to 13 residues. The CDR3, as DNA: TGTGCCAGCAGCCTAGATACTAACTATGGCTACACCTTC. Residues: CASSLDTNYGYTF.

The chain recombines TRBV29-1 with TRBJ2-2; D is unresolved. Germline CDR1 SQVTM, CDR2 ANQGSEA. The CDR3 spans 12 residues. This chain's CDR3 is CSASLNTGELFF. CDR3 nucleotides: TGCAGTGCAAGCCTTAACACCGGGGAGCTGTTTTTT.

The V gene is TRBV5-1, the J gene TRBJ2-7, with 9 bases matching TRBD1. CDR1 and CDR2 from the germline V gene are SGHRS and YFSETQ. V dropped 5 bases and J dropped 4; count of bases not matched to a gene: 4. CDR3 length equals 13 residues. In DNA, the CDR3 is TGCGCCAGCAGGGGGGACAGGGTGTACGAGCAGTACTTC. This translates into CASRGDRVYEQYF.

This sequence joins TRBV19 and TRBJ1-5; D possibly corresponds to TRBD1 (6 bases). This CDR3 comprises 14 residues. Germline loops: CDR1 LNHDA, CDR2 SQIVND (reference sequence). The V gene lost 1 base and the J gene lost 7 bases, with 11 bases spanning the gap. CDR3 nucleotide sequence: TGTGCCAGTAGTATAGCCAGGGGCGGGCAGCCCCAGCATTTT. It translates to CASSIARGGQPQHF.